The T cell receptor beta chain described here comes from a study of T-cell memory formation after mild COVID-19. Between the trimmed V and J ends, which lost 4 bases and 3 bases, there was a span of 27 bases. Germline V gives CDR1 LGHNA, CDR2 YNFKEQ. CDR3 length: 20 residues. One entry per CDR3 protein, called by TCRdb with MiXCR from the 5' RACE reads. Of fewer than 15,000 distinct CDR3 sequences in the sample, about 14% are singletons; the top ten hold approximately 50%. This clonotype was observed at least ten times. The sequencing sample was made of PBMCs or a T cell subset sorted from them (not recorded which). This chain joins TRBV4-2 and TRBJ1-4, with D possibly matching TRBD1 (6 bases). This clonotype was obtained from a young man who had mild COVID-19 (a few samples of this study predate the infection). Cell type and time point are not known. The CDR3: CASSLKYRGALLGSNEKLFF. CDR3 sequence (DNA): TGTGCCAGCAGCCTAAAGTACCGGGGGGCGTTATTAGGATCTAATGAAAAACTGTTTTTT.